This T cell receptor beta chain stems from a study of CD8+CD57+ T cells in acquired aplastic anemia. Overall study: Average DNA yield from sorted CD4+ and CD8+ cells was around 3 ug.

Investigators profiled TCR beta VDJ and CDR3 from genomic DNA template. In TCRdb, the reads were re-called with MiXCR into one record per CDR3 protein. The sample has a few hundred thousand distinct CDR3 sequences, 45% to 65% seen once. About this clonotype itself: Its target is not known.

By flow cytometry, patients selected for sequencing had shown an expansion of CD8+CD57+ cells. Severe acquired aplastic anemia affected all patients. When blood sampling took place, the patients had received no therapy. Findings and limits, study-wide: It was found that twenty-nine CD8+ CDR3 sequences were shared between patients and controls.

The source of this sequence is a human donor with aplastic anemia. Specimen: sorted CD4+, CD8+, or CD8+CD57+ T cells (not recorded which) from PBMCs.

CDR3 sequence reads: CASSEGARDGYTF. In DNA form, the CDR3 reads TGTGCCAGCAGCGAGGGGGCGCGGGATGGCTACACCTTC. This chain joins TRBV9 and TRBJ1-2; 7 bases line up with TRBD1. Germline trimming cut 3 bases from V and 6 bases from J; bases unmatched to any gene: 5. The CDR3 spans 13 residues. Germline loops: CDR1 SGDLS, CDR2 YYNGEE. The entire variable domain, with the rest obtained from reference TRBV9 and TRBJ1-2, is as follows: DSGVTQTPKHLITATGQRVTLRCSPRSGDLSVYWYQQSLDQGLQFLIQYYNGEERAKGNILERFSAQQFPDLHSELNLSSLELGDSALYFCASSEGARDGYTFGSGTRLTVV.